These 20 T cell receptor beta chains were all obtained from the same sample, sequenced in a study of blood T cell repertoires in COVID-19. This table comes from immunoSEQ multiplex PCR, and its TCRdb copy is limited to in-frame clones, with some not included. The table includes around 400,000 clones, 89% detected once. The sequenced sample was peripheral blood. The receptors come from a man aged 35-49 years with acute or convalescent COVID-19.

This chain links TRBV7-2 with TRBJ1-3; D possibly corresponds to TRBD1 (5 bases). The CDR3 covers 16 residues. Per germline, CDR1 SGHTA and CDR2 FQGNSA. Trimming shortened V by 5 bases and J by 3 bases, and 17 bases separated the two germline ends. CDR3 protein: CASSQALGGGGNTIYF. The CDR3 DNA reads as TGTGCCAGCAGCCAGGCGCTGGGGGGAGGTGGAAACACCATATATTTT.

This clone was recorded only once. The V call is TRBV10-3, the J call TRBJ1-2, with 12 bases aligning to TRBD1. J lost 4 bases, V lost 5 bases, and 11 bases had no gene match. Germline V gene lookup returns CDR1 ENHRY and CDR2 SYGVKD. This CDR3 has 17 residues. The chain's CDR3 is CAISQGDRGLVSYGYTF. The CDR3, as DNA: TGTGCCATCAGTCAAGGGGACAGGGGGCTTGTGAGCTATGGCTACACCTTC.

CDR3: CASSPQSGTPYNEQFF. CDR3 nucleotide sequence: TGTGCCAGTAGTCCCCAATCCGGGACACCTTACAATGAGCAGTTCTTC. The rearrangement uses TRBV19 and TRBJ2-1; maybe TRBD1 (6 bases). Trimming cost V 5 bases and J 4 bases, with 18 bases left between them. Germline V gene data show CDR1 as LNHDA and CDR2 as SQIVND (reference sequence). The CDR3 loop spans 16 amino acids.

This rearrangement joins TRBV9 to TRBJ1-4; 9 bases are a match to TRBD1. Germline-derived CDR1 and CDR2 are SGDLS and YYNGEE. The CDR3 covers 16 residues. The V segment lost 3 bases and the J segment 5 bases; nucleotides outside the gene matches: 8. The CDR3 DNA is TGTGCCAGCAGCGGAGCGAGGACAGGGGCCAATGAAAAACTGTTTTTT. As protein: CASSGARTGANEKLFF.

This chain links TRBV3-1 (or the pseudogene TRBV3-2) with TRBJ1-3; no clear D. This CDR3 spans 13 amino acids. CDR1 and CDR2 from the germline V gene are LGHDT and YNNKEL (reference sequence). V was cut by 1 base and J by 4 bases, with 5 bases left in between. CDR3 protein: CASSQARGNTIYF. The CDR3 coding sequence is TGTGCCAGCAGCCAAGCCAGGGGAAACACCATATATTTT.

This chain connects TRBV5-1 to TRBJ1-1, with D possibly matching TRBD1 (5 bases). Trimming took 5 bases from V and 1 from J, leaving 15 bases between them. The CDR3 sequence is 15 residues long. Germline values: CDR1 SGHRS, CDR2 YFSETQ. CDR3 in amino acids: CASRPLQEPNTEAFF. Written as DNA, the CDR3 is TGCGCCAGCAGACCTTTACAGGAACCGAACACTGAAGCTTTCTTT.

The chain couples TRBV27 to TRBJ2-1; weak D call: TRBD2 (6 bases). This CDR3 is 14 amino acids long. Germline V gives CDR1 MNHEY, CDR2 SMNVEV (reference sequence). With 1 base removed from V and 5 bases from J, the gap between germline ends came to 9 bases. The CDR3 loop reads CASSLFRGDNEQFF. The CDR3 nucleotides read TGTGCCAGCAGTTTATTCCGCGGGGACAATGAGCAGTTCTTC.

V gene TRBV6-6 combines with J gene TRBJ1-2, with 8 positions matching TRBD1. Germline CDR1 MNHNY, CDR2 SVGAGI (reference sequence). Losses at the gene ends were 2 bases for V and 3 bases for J; bases not matched to a gene: 8. The CDR3 contains 16 residues. The CDR3 bases are TGTGCCAGCAGTTACGATTCGGCAGGGGGCGACTATGGCTACACCTTC. Translation gives CASSYDSAGGDYGYTF.

This chain uses TRBV9 with TRBJ1-1; no clear D gene. V was pared by 4 bases and J by 0 bases, with 13 bases between. CDR1 SGDLS and CDR2 YYNGEE come from the germline V gene. The CDR3 totals 15 residues. This chain's CDR3 is CASSPQPDMNTEAFF. The CDR3 bases are TGTGCCAGCAGCCCTCAACCCGACATGAACACTGAAGCTTTCTTT.

This clone was recorded once. The rearrangement uses TRBV28 and TRBJ1-4; a possible D gene is TRBD1 (5 bases). This CDR3 is built from 17 residues. From germline, CDR1 is MDHEN and CDR2 SYDVKM. Trimming stripped 1 base from V and 5 bases from J, with 17 bases between. CDR3 nucleotides: TGTGCCAGCAGTTTATCCTCTTCGGGACTTCCAAATGAAAAACTGTTTTTT. Its protein product is CASSLSSSGLPNEKLFF.

The rearrangement joins TRBV5-4 to TRBJ2-1, with 10 bases identical to TRBD2. V shed 0 bases and J 8 bases; nucleotides not matched to a gene: 8. Looked up from germline, CDR1 is SGHNT and CDR2 is YYREEE (reference sequence). The CDR3 runs to 16 residues. CDR3 amino acids: CASSLGTSGGGDEQFF. CDR3 in DNA: TGTGCCAGCAGCTTGGGGACTAGCGGAGGAGGCGATGAGCAGTTCTTC.

The CDR3 nucleotides are TGTGCCAGCAGCTCCCCCGGTCGCCCAGATACGCAGTATTTT. The encoded protein is CASSSPGRPDTQYF. J is TRBJ2-3 and V is TRBV7-9; D not resolved. The CDR3 covers 14 residues. The V end lost 4 bases, the J end lost 4 bases, and 12 bases lay between the germline ends. Germline V lookup: CDR1 SEHNR, CDR2 FQNEAQ (reference sequence).

The chain recombines TRBV4-3 with TRBJ2-5; TRBD1 aligns across 8 bases. From germline, CDR1 is LGHNA and CDR2 YSLEER. The V and J ends lost 0 bases and 5 bases, in that order; junction bases with no gene match: 8. The CDR3 has 16 amino acids. CDR3 in DNA: TGCGCCAGCAGCCAAGATTGGTCAGGGGGCGTGGAGACCCAGTACTTC. Translated: CASSQDWSGGVETQYF.

This chain connects TRBV6-5 to TRBJ2-1; 11 bases match TRBD1. Losses at the gene ends were 5 bases for V and 10 bases for J; bases not matched to a gene: 4. The CDR3 has 13 amino acids. CDR1 is MNHEY and CDR2 is SVGAGI in the germline V gene. CDR3 bases: TGTGCCAGCAGTAAGGGGACAGGGGGAGAGCAGTTCTTC. It encodes CASSKGTGGEQFF.

The J gene is TRBJ1-2, the V gene TRBV2; TRBD1 might be the D (5 bases). The germline V gene encodes CDR1 SNHLY and CDR2 FYNNEI. The CDR3 totals 13 residues. The V end lost 4 bases, the J end lost 8 bases, and 14 bases lay between the germline ends. CDR3 DNA sequence: TGTGCCAGCAGTGTATCCAGGGCGGAGGGCTACACCTTC. Translating it yields CASSVSRAEGYTF.

This rearrangement joins TRBV5-1 to TRBJ2-5; the match to TRBD2 covers 12 bases. Germline loops: CDR1 SGHRS, CDR2 YFSETQ. The CDR3 length is 16 residues. J gave up 1 base and V 4 bases, and 5 bases lay outside the gene matches. The CDR3, as DNA: TGCGCCAGCAGCCCCCAGACTAGCGGGGGCCAAGAGACCCAGTACTTC. The encoded protein is CASSPQTSGGQETQYF.

This clone has a single count. The gene calls are TRBV2 and TRBJ2-7; D might be TRBD1 (6 bases). Germline V gives CDR1 SNHLY, CDR2 FYNNEI. The V gene lost 8 bases and the J gene lost 6 bases, with 26 bases spanning the gap. This CDR3 is 16 amino acids long. The CDR3 spells CASHQGTPTYGGEQYF. For the CDR3, the DNA is TGTGCCAGCCACCAGGGGACCCCCACGTATGGGGGCGAGCAGTACTTC.

The rearrangement links TRBV28 to TRBJ2-7; no firm D call. This CDR3 region has 15 residues. The V and J ends lost 6 bases and 0 bases respectively, with 15 bases between them. The germline gives CDR1 MDHEN, CDR2 SYDVKM. DNA for the CDR3: TGTGCCAGCAGGGGCGCGTCTGCCACCTCCTACGAGCAGTACTTC. This gives the protein CASRGASATSYEQYF.

The genes are TRBV5-1 and TRBJ1-6; D remains unclear. The germline V and J ends were trimmed by 4 bases and 5 bases, with 13 bases remaining between them. The germline V gene encodes CDR1 SGHRS and CDR2 YFSETQ. The CDR3 has 15 amino acids. The CDR3 protein is CASSGEGRNNSPLHF. The DNA of the CDR3 is TGCGCCAGCAGCGGGGAGGGCCGAAATAATTCACCCCTCCACTTT. Complete variable domain (other parts from reference TRBV5-1 and TRBJ1-6): KAGVTQTPRYLIKTRGQQVTLSCSPISGHRSVSWYQQTPGQGLQFLFEYFSETQRNKGNFPGRFSGRQFSNSRSEMNVSTLELGDSALYLCASSGEGRNNSPLHFGNGTRLTVT.

The chain carries TRBV4-2 and TRBJ2-7; D call uncertain. The CDR3 sequence is 16 residues long. Germline V lookup: CDR1 LGHNA, CDR2 YNFKEQ. V was shortened by 1 base and J by 2 bases, with 15 bases between the two germline ends. The CDR3 loop is CASSQVVGSFAYEQYF. CDR3 in DNA: TGTGCCAGCAGCCAAGTCGTTGGCAGTTTCGCCTACGAGCAGTACTTC.